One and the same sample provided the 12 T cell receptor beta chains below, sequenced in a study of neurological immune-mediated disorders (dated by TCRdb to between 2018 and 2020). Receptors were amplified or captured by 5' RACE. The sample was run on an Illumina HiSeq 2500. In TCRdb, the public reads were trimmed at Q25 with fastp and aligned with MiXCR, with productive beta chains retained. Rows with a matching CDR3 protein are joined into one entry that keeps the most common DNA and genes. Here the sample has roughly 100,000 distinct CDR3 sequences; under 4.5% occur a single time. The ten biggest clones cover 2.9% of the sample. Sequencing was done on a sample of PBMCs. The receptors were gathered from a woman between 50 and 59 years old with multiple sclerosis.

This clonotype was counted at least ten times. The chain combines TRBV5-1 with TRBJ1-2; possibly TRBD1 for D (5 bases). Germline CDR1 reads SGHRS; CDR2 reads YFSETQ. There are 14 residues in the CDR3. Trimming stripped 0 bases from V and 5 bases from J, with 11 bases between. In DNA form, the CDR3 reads TGCGCCAGCAGCTTGGACAGGTCCTCGTATGGCTACACCTTC. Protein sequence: CASSLDRSSYGYTF.

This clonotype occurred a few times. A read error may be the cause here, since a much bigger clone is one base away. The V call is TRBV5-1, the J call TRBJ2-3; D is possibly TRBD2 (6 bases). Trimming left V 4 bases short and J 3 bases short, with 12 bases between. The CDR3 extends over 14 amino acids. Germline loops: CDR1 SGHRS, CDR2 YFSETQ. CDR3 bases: TGCGCCAGCAGCGGCGGGAAGGAGACAGATACGCAGTATTTT. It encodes CASSGGKETDTQYF.

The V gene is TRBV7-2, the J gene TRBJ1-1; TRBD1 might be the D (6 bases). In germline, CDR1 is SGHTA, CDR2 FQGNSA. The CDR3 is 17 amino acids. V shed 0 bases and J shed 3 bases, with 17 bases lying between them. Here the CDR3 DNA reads TGTGCCAGCAGCTTAGCTCCCCGAGGGGGACTTCACACTGAAGCTTTCTTT. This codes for CASSLAPRGGLHTEAFF.

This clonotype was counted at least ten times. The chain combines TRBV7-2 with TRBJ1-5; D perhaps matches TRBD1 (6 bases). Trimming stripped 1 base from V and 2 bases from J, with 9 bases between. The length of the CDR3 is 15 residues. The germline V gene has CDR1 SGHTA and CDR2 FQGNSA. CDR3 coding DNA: TGTGCCAGCAGCTTAGGGGACACGGGCAATCAGCCCCAGCATTTT. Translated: CASSLGDTGNQPQHF.

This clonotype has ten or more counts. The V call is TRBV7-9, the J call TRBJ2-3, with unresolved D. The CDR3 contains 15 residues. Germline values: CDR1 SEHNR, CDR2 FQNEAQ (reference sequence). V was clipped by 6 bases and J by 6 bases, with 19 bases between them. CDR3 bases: TGTGCCAGCAGTGGGGTGGGTCCCTCCCCCGATACGCAGTATTTT. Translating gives CASSGVGPSPDTQYF.

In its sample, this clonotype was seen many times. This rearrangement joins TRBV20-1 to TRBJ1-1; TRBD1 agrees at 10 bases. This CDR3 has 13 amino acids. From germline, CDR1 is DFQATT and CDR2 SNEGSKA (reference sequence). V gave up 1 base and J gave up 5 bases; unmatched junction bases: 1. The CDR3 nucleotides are TGCAGTGCTAGAGGGACAGGGGGAACTGAAGCTTTCTTT. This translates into CSARGTGGTEAFF.

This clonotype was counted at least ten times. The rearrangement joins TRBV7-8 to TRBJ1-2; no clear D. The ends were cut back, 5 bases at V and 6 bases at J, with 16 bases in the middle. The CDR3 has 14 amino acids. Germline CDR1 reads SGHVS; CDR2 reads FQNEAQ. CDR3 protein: CASSGREGSNGYTF. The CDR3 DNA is TGTGCCAGCAGCGGACGGGAGGGTTCGAATGGCTACACCTTC.

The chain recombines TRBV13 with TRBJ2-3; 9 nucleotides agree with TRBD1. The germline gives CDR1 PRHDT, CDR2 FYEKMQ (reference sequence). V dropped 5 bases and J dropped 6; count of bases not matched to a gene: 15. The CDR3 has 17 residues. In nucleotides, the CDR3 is TGTGCCAGCAGCGGGAGACAGGGGGGTATCCGATGGGATACGCAGTATTTT. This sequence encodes CASSGRQGGIRWDTQYF.

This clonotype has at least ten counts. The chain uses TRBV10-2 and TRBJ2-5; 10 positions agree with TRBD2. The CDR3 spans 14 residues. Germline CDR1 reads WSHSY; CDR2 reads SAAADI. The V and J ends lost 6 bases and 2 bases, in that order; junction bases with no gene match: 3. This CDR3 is CASRASGGQETQYF. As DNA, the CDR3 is TGCGCCAGCAGGGCTAGCGGGGGACAAGAGACCCAGTACTTC.

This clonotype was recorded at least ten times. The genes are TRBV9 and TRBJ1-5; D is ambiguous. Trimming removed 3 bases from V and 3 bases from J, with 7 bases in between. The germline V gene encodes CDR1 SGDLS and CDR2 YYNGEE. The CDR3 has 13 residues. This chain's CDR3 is CASSGSHNQPQHF. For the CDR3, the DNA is TGTGCCAGCAGCGGTTCACACAATCAGCCCCAGCATTTT.

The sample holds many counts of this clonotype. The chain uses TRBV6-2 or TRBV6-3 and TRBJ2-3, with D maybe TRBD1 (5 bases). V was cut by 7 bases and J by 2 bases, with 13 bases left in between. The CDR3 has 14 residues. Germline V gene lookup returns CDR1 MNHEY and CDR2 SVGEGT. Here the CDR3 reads CASTGSWFTDTQYF. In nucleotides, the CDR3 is TGTGCCAGCACAGGGTCGTGGTTCACAGATACGCAGTATTTT.

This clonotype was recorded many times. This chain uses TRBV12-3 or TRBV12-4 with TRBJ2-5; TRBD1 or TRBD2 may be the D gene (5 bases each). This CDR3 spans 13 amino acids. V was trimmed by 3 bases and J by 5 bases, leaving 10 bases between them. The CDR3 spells CASSFGGTETQYF. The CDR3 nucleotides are TGTGCCAGCAGTTTTGGGGGTACGGAGACCCAGTACTTC.